These T cell receptor beta chains were read from a single sample in a study of T cell repertoires in ileal Crohn's disease. Profiling relied on immunoSEQ multiplex PCR, and the TCRdb table lists in-frame clones only, not all of them. This table has tens of thousands of clones, 85% to 90% appearing once. Sequenced material: ileal tissue. These receptors originate from an adult with Crohn's disease. CDR3s include the opening cysteine and the closing phenylalanine or tryptophan. For some rows the clone size is stated as once, few or many, or as a class when expanded; others skip it.

j_call | clone_size | v_call | cdr3_aa
TRBJ2-1 | - | TRBV5-1 | CASSGLGSGNEQFF
TRBJ1-3 | - | TRBV19 | CASSRLRADSGNTIYF
TRBJ1-1 | - | TRBV7-8 | CASSLTGTEAFF
TRBJ1-1 | - | TRBV7-9 | CASSFDRTVNTEAFF
TRBJ2-7 | - | TRBV14 | CASSRGQDVSYEQYF
TRBJ2-2 | - | TRBV27 | CASRTGNTGELFF
TRBJ1-3 | - | TRBV5-5 | CASSLEDRPRATIYF
TRBJ2-2 | - | TRBV4-2 | CASSPQGAHTGELFF
TRBJ2-4 | - | TRBV6-1 | CASSTSGNIQYF
TRBJ1-5 | - | TRBV28 | CASSISGTGAGQPQHF
TRBJ1-1 | - | TRBV28 | CASSLGFTRAGNTEAFF
TRBJ1-3 | few | TRBV18 | CASSPTQGSGNTIYF
TRBJ2-3 | - | TRBV5-6 | CASSPGTEFTDTQYF
TRBJ2-3 | - | TRBV27 | CASSNRDIKDTQYF
TRBJ1-1 | - | TRBV5-1 | CASSLGQSTEAFF
TRBJ1-2 | once | TRBV15 | CATSSGQGSYGYTF
TRBJ1-2 | - | TRBV19 | CASSISGLTGYTF
TRBJ1-1 | - | TRBV7-6 | CASSLTGEGTEAFF
TRBJ1-1 | - | TRBV2 | CASSTGQGTEAFF
TRBJ2-1 | - | TRBV5-6 | CASSLLSSSYNEQFF
TRBJ1-2 | - | TRBV30 | CAWSVRRGAYGYTF
TRBJ1-1 | - | TRBV7-6 | CASSLSHMNTEAFF
TRBJ1-2 | - | TRBV6-5 | CASSYRGLYNYGYTF
TRBJ1-4 | - | TRBV6-6 | CASIRVWGGGEKLFF
TRBJ2-2 | - | TRBV10-3 | CAISERGSTGELFF
TRBJ2-7 | - | TRBV19 | CASSMRQVPYEQYF
TRBJ1-2 | - | TRBV2 | CASREQGVLYGYTF
TRBJ2-3 | - | TRBV28 | CASSGRQGGTDTQYF
TRBJ2-5 | - | TRBV28 | CASSLPGDWTKETQYF
TRBJ2-1 | - | TRBV19 | CASTVGVAGWGEQFF
TRBJ2-2 | - | TRBV11-2 | CASRDRGGSTGELFF
TRBJ2-7 | - | TRBV6-5 | CASSYGLARTYEQYF
TRBJ1-5 | - | TRBV7-8 | CASSFSGSGGPQHF
TRBJ2-7 | - | TRBV6-6 | CASSYFQAVYEQYF
TRBJ2-1 | - | TRBV5-4 | CASSLSPSGYSYNEQFF
TRBJ2-1 | - | TRBV4-3 | CASSQDRTFTYNEQFF
TRBJ1-2 | - | TRBV15 | CATSSRTGANYGYTF
TRBJ1-4 | - | TRBV28 | CASSPPGIGEKLFF
TRBJ2-3 | - | TRBV6-1 | CASSELMSGTDTQYF
TRBJ2-7 | - | TRBV21-1 | CASSKGRTGHPYEQYF
TRBJ1-1 | - | TRBV13 | CASRSGGLNTEAFF
TRBJ1-5 | - | TRBV4-1 | CASSQGEGYSNQPQHF
TRBJ1-5 | - | TRBV9 | CASSTGTGGAGQPQHF
TRBJ2-2 | - | TRBV7-2 | CASRQQGAGELFF
TRBJ1-6 | - | TRBV5-1 | CASGIETGRDSPLHF
TRBJ1-2 | - | TRBV19 | CASSIAGTWGYTF
TRBJ2-7 | - | TRBV9 | CASSVGGGLAEAYEQYF
TRBJ1-2 | few | TRBV18 | CASSPWGEEGYTF
TRBJ1-1 | - | TRBV18 | CASSLRGAPTEAFF
TRBJ2-1 | - | TRBV29-1 | CSVGLSSYNEQFF
TRBJ2-2 | - | TRBV7-2 | CASRSTSANTGELFF
TRBJ1-2 | - | TRBV28 | CASRTGTGRHGYTF
TRBJ1-4 | once | TRBV15 | CATSRRGTNEKLFF
TRBJ1-1 | - | TRBV27 | CASSWGTPTEAFF
TRBJ1-1 | - | TRBV4-1 | CASSPSRYTEAFF